This T cell receptor beta chain is drawn from a study of cytomegalovirus exposure and HLA in healthy donors. Study-level points and caveats: Versus the roughly 700-donor mean, an Asian-associated ancestry cluster reportedly showed fewer N-insertions in a later analysis. For most TCR beta V segments, an earlier analysis put the productive rate at about 90% or about 30% of the time. The majority of TCR sequences were rare, yet some public TCRs appeared in many donors.

The germline V gene has CDR1 MNHEY and CDR2 SVGAGI. The CDR3 is 13 residues long. V lost 6 bases and J 7 bases, leaving 15 bases between the germline ends. Regarding this clone: Its antigen is unknown.

PCR primers comprised 60 Vbeta and 13 Jbeta primers. The data were produced by immunoSEQ multiplex PCR, yet TCRdb's version contains in-frame clones alone and is incomplete. The repertoire holds 150,000 to 200,000 clones, with approximately 82% as singletons. The gene calls are TRBV6-5 and TRBJ1-2; D gene ambiguous. This TCR came from a young woman in good health and CMV-seropositive. Sequencing was performed on PBMCs. As DNA, the CDR3 is TGTGCCAGCAGCTCCCTGGCGGAAACTGGCTACACCTTC. Its protein product is CASSSLAETGYTF.